Presented here are 25 T cell receptor beta chains from one specimen sequenced in a study of CD8+ T cells in alopecia areata. Described treatment: oral pan-JAK inhibitor, 5-10 mg twice daily. Sequencing used cDNA as its template, made by extracting RNA and reverse transcribing it. Produced via immunoSEQ multiplex PCR; TCRdb's table is partial and in-frame only. The profile covers about 120,000 clones, with more than 45% appearing a single time and about 0.5% taken by the ten largest. The input for sequencing was CD4+ T cells sorted from blood, taken at week 4, from a patient treated with tofacitinib. These receptors originate from a human donor with alopecia areata.

This clone was seen a single time. This chain joins TRBV5-4 and TRBJ2-5; possibly TRBD1 for D (5 bases). Germline V lookup: CDR1 SGHNT, CDR2 YYREEE (reference sequence). This CDR3 is built from 15 residues. Trimming shortened V by 0 bases and J by 1 base, and 10 bases separated the two germline ends. CDR3 bases: TGTGCCAGCAGCTTGGCCAGACAGAGCCAAGAGACCCAGTACTTC. Protein: CASSLARQSQETQYF.

V gene TRBV9 combines with J gene TRBJ2-1, with D perhaps TRBD2 (6 bases). From germline, CDR1 is SGDLS and CDR2 YYNGEE. Trimming shortened V by 0 bases and J by 4 bases, and 11 bases separated the two germline ends. The CDR3 totals 15 residues. In nucleotides, the CDR3 is TGTGCCAGCAGCGTAGATAGCGGTAATTACAATGAGCAGTTCTTC. The encoded protein is CASSVDSGNYNEQFF.

This clone has more than one count but fewer than ten. V usage is TRBV7-2 and J usage is TRBJ2-7; 10 positions match TRBD2. Unmatched junction bases numbered 3, after V lost 3 bases and J lost 1 base. Per germline, CDR1 SGHTA and CDR2 FQGNSA. The length of the CDR3 is 15 residues. The CDR3 bases are TGTGCCAGCAGCTTTAGCGGGGGGCATTCCTACGAGCAGTACTTC. Translated, it gives CASSFSGGHSYEQYF. Full variable domain (outside the CDR3, taken from reference TRBV7-2 and TRBJ2-7): GAGVSQSPSNKVTEKGKDVELRCDPISGHTALYWYRQSLGQGLEFLIYFQGNSAPDKSGLPSDRFSAERTGGSVSTLTIQRTQQEDSAVYLCASSFSGGHSYEQYFGPGTRLTVT.

The chain employs TRBV6-6 and TRBJ1-5, with 7 bases matching TRBD1. This CDR3 region has 16 residues. The germline gives CDR1 MNHNY, CDR2 SVGAGI (reference sequence). J lost 4 bases, V lost 4 bases, and 10 bases had no gene match. CDR3 protein: CASSSMDRFDNQPQHF. CDR3 in DNA: TGTGCCAGCAGTTCCATGGACAGGTTCGATAATCAGCCCCAGCATTTT.

This chain joins TRBV30 and TRBJ2-2, with 12 bases aligning to TRBD2. J gave up 6 bases and V 2 bases, and 7 bases lay outside the gene matches. This CDR3 spans 16 amino acids. Looked up from germline, CDR1 is GTSNPN and CDR2 is SVGIG (reference sequence). In nucleotides, the CDR3 is TGTGCCTGGAGTAACAGTGCTAGCGGGAGGGCCGGGGAGCTGTTTTTT. Translated, it gives CAWSNSASGRAGELFF.

This clone showed up just a few times. The chain couples TRBV15 to TRBJ2-3; D unclear. The CDR3 loop spans 13 amino acids. Trimming took off 1 base at V and 4 bases at J, with 6 bases between the two ends. Germline V gene sequence: CDR1 LNHNV, CDR2 YYDKDF (reference sequence). CDR3 bases: TGTGCCACCAGCAGAGCGCCGCCAGATACGCAGTATTTT. This translates into CATSRAPPDTQYF.

This clone has just a few counts. The chain combines TRBV14 with TRBJ2-7; 8 bases map to TRBD1. This CDR3 has 13 residues. The J segment lost 6 bases and the V segment lost 4 bases, leaving 5 bases of the junction unmatched. Germline-derived CDR1 and CDR2 are SGHDN and FVKESK. The CDR3 coding sequence is TGTGCCAGCAGCCCGGACAGGGTGAGCGAGCAGTACTTC. Its translation: CASSPDRVSEQYF.

The V gene is TRBV7-2, the J gene TRBJ2-1, with D possibly being TRBD1 or TRBD2 (5 bases each). The CDR3 has 16 amino acids. From germline, CDR1 is SGHTA and CDR2 FQGNSA. V was trimmed by 0 bases and J by 3 bases, leaving 12 bases between them. The CDR3 DNA is TGTGCCAGCAGCTTAGCGGCAGGGACCCTCTACAATGAGCAGTTCTTC. Amino acids: CASSLAAGTLYNEQFF. Variable domain in full (rest from reference TRBV7-2 and TRBJ2-1): GAGVSQSPSNKVTEKGKDVELRCDPISGHTALYWYRQSLGQGLEFLIYFQGNSAPDKSGLPSDRFSAERTGGSVSTLTIQRTQQEDSAVYLCASSLAAGTLYNEQFFGPGTRLTVL.

The chain has TRBV6-5 and TRBJ2-1; 9 bases agree with TRBD1. J was trimmed by 9 bases and V by 8 bases; bases with no gene match: 5. This CDR3 is built from 12 residues. Germline lookup yields CDR1 MNHEY and CDR2 SVGAGI. This CDR3 reads CASRQGVGEQFF. CDR3 DNA sequence: TGTGCCAGCCGACAGGGGGTTGGTGAGCAGTTCTTC.

This clone has only a few counts. The chain joins TRBV14 to TRBJ1-2; D perhaps matches TRBD1 (5 bases). This CDR3 spans 14 amino acids. Between the trimmed V and J ends, which lost 4 bases and 0 bases, there was a span of 9 bases. Per germline, CDR1 SGHDN and CDR2 FVKESK. The CDR3 nucleotides read TGTGCCAGCAGCCTAGGGGTAGCTAACTATGGCTACACCTTC. Amino acids: CASSLGVANYGYTF.

This chain connects TRBV14 to TRBJ1-1; D might be TRBD1 (6 bases). This CDR3 has 13 amino acids. V lost 0 bases and J 10 bases, leaving 12 bases between the germline ends. In germline, CDR1 is SGHDN, CDR2 FVKESK. The CDR3 region is CASSQDHRVPAFF. The CDR3 DNA follows: TGTGCCAGCAGCCAAGATCACAGGGTTCCAGCTTTCTTT.

The chain has TRBV4-1 and TRBJ2-3; TRBD2 matches 14 bases. V lost 4 bases and J lost 4; bases outside the gene matches: 1. The CDR3 is 15 residues long. Germline assignment: CDR1 MGHRA and CDR2 YSYEKL. The CDR3 spells CASSRTSGGPDTQYF. CDR3 bases: TGCGCCAGCAGCCGGACTAGCGGGGGGCCAGATACGCAGTATTTT.

The chain links TRBV9 to TRBJ2-3; weak D call: TRBD1 (6 bases). The germline V gene encodes CDR1 SGDLS and CDR2 YYNGEE. The V end lost 4 bases, the J end lost 1 base, and 19 bases lay between the germline ends. The CDR3 is 17 amino acids. CDR3 residues: CASSPQLGAERTDTQYF. The DNA for the CDR3 is TGTGCCAGCAGCCCTCAACTGGGGGCTGAACGCACAGATACGCAGTATTTT.

J is TRBJ1-2 and V is TRBV6-5, with D uncertain. CDR1 MNHEY and CDR2 SVGAGI come from the germline V gene. The CDR3 runs to 15 residues. Trimming removed 0 bases at V and 6 bases at J, with 14 bases between. CDR3 sequence (DNA): TGTGCCAGCAGTTACTCGACCGTTCTTGGGAATGGCTACACCTTC. Encoded protein: CASSYSTVLGNGYTF.

Only a few counts were recorded for this clone. The CDR3 region has the DNA TGCGCCAGCAGCCCCATGGAGCACTACGAGCAGTACTTC. Encoded protein: CASSPMEHYEQYF. V is TRBV4-1 and J is TRBJ2-7, with D unresolved. Trimming left V 4 bases short and J 3 bases short, with 10 bases between. In germline, CDR1 is MGHRA, CDR2 YSYEKL. CDR3 size: 13 residues.

This clone was seen only a few times. The sample carries other DNA sequences with the same CDR3. This chain uses TRBV29-1 with TRBJ1-5; 7 nucleotides align to TRBD1. This CDR3 has 12 amino acids. The trim removed 4 bases at V and 4 bases at J, leaving 1 base unmatched. From germline, CDR1 is SQVTM and CDR2 ANQGSEA. This CDR3 reads CSVVTGNQPQHF. CDR3 coding DNA: TGCAGCGTTGTGACAGGGAATCAGCCCCAGCATTTT.

The chain has TRBV5-6 and TRBJ2-7, with 7 bases matching TRBD1. In germline, CDR1 is SGHDT, CDR2 YYEEEE. V was pared by 4 bases and J by 4 bases, with 8 bases of the junction left unmatched. The CDR3 length is 14 residues. The CDR3 reads CASSPLDRRYEQYF. The CDR3 DNA sequence: TGTGCCAGCAGCCCATTGGACAGGAGATACGAGCAGTACTTC.

The CDR3 DNA reads as TGCGCCAGCAGCTGGGCCTATGCAACTAATGAAAAACTGTTTTTT. This translates into CASSWAYATNEKLFF. The chain carries TRBV5-1 and TRBJ1-4; no clear D. Germline CDR1 reads SGHRS; CDR2 reads YFSETQ. V lost 3 bases to trimming and J lost 0 bases, with 9 bases between them. This CDR3 region has 15 residues.

This clone was seen a handful of times. The CDR3: CASSIYGGLAGGIQFF. The CDR3 DNA reads TGTGCCAGTAGTATATACGGTGGACTAGCGGGAGGGATACAGTTCTTC. The chain combines TRBV19 with TRBJ2-1, with TRBD2 matching 15 bases. V shed 2 bases, J shed 13 bases, and the junction held 9 bases outside the gene matches. The CDR3 totals 16 residues. Germline-derived CDR1 and CDR2 are LNHDA and SQIVND (reference sequence). Using reference TRBV19 and TRBJ2-1 for the parts outside the CDR3, the full variable domain is DGGITQSPKYLFRKEGQNVTLSCEQNLNHDAMYWYRQDPGQGLRLIYYSQIVNDFQKGDIAEGYSVSREKKESFPLTVTSAQKNPTAFYLCASSIYGGLAGGIQFFGPGTRLTVL.

This chain links TRBV6-5 with TRBJ2-2, with 11 bases identical to TRBD2. Trimming took 5 bases from V and 4 from J; bases not matched to a gene: 3. CDR3 length: 15 amino acids. Germline-derived CDR1 and CDR2 are MNHEY and SVGAGI. CDR3 coding DNA: TGTGCCAGCAGTGGTAGCGGGAGGGCCACCGGGGAGCTGTTTTTT. It translates to CASSGSGRATGELFF.

Only a few counts were recorded for this clone. The rearrangement uses TRBV4-1 and TRBJ1-1, with D maybe TRBD1 (5 bases). The V end lost 4 bases, the J end lost 1 base, and 10 bases lay between the germline ends. The CDR3 extends over 14 amino acids. Germline V lookup: CDR1 MGHRA, CDR2 YSYEKL. For the CDR3, the DNA is TGCGCCAGCAGCCCGGTTGGGGGGAACACTGAAGCTTTCTTT. This encodes CASSPVGGNTEAFF.

The CDR3 region is CASSQVGYEQYF. The CDR3, as DNA: TGCGCCAGCAGCCAGGTCGGATACGAGCAGTACTTC. The V and J genes are TRBV5-1 and TRBJ2-7; D is uncertain. The ends were cut back, 4 bases at V and 4 bases at J, with 9 bases in the middle. The CDR3 loop spans 12 amino acids. Germline values: CDR1 SGHRS, CDR2 YFSETQ. The entire variable domain, with the rest obtained from reference TRBV5-1 and TRBJ2-7, is as follows: KAGVTQTPRYLIKTRGQQVTLSCSPISGHRSVSWYQQTPGQGLQFLFEYFSETQRNKGNFPGRFSGRQFSNSRSEMNVSTLELGDSALYLCASSQVGYEQYFGPGTRLTVT.

The chain recombines TRBV2 with TRBJ1-6; a weak D match, TRBD1 (6 bases). From germline, CDR1 is SNHLY and CDR2 FYNNEI. This CDR3 spans 14 amino acids. Trimming removed 5 bases from V and 7 bases from J, with 12 bases in between. The chain's CDR3 is CASSFGQPNSPLHF. The CDR3, as DNA: TGTGCCAGCAGTTTTGGACAGCCGAATTCACCCCTCCACTTT.

On this clone: Other DNA sequences from this sample encode an identical CDR3 as well. The genes are TRBV6-5 and TRBJ1-1, with D unresolved. The CDR3 has 13 amino acids. Deletions cut 2 bases from V and 1 base from J, with 5 bases between. Per the germline V gene, CDR1 is MNHEY and CDR2 is SVGAGI. CDR3: CASSYGQNTEAFF. CDR3 coding DNA: TGTGCCAGCAGTTACGGGCAGAACACTGAAGCTTTCTTT.

Details on this clone: A junction end diverges from the germline sequence, so it may reflect a read error. The chain links TRBV2 to TRBJ2-5, with a tentative D call TRBD1 (6 bases). This CDR3 has 11 residues. From germline, CDR1 is SNHLY and CDR2 FYNNEI. The CDR3: CASSLAWGLDF. In nucleotides, the CDR3 is TGTGCCAGCAGCCTCGCATGGGGGCTGGACTTC.